Below, 9 T cell receptor beta chains from the same sample are listed, as sequenced in a study of cytomegalovirus exposure and HLA in healthy donors. Primers for the PCR totalled 60 Vbeta and 13 Jbeta. The table came from immunoSEQ multiplex PCR; TCRdb's copy has only in-frame clones and leaves some out. Of approximately 200,000 clones listed, approximately 75% are singletons. Sequenced: PBMCs. These receptors came from a man aged 30 to 39 in good health and CMV-seropositive.

The gene calls are TRBV18 and TRBJ1-1; tentatively, D is TRBD1 (5 bases). The V and J ends lost 2 bases and 2 bases respectively, with 9 bases between them. CDR1 and CDR2 from the germline V gene are KGHSH and LQKENI. The CDR3 length is 14 residues. The DNA for the CDR3 is TGTGCCAGCTCACCAAACCAGGGAAACACTGAAGCTTTCTTT. Amino acids: CASSPNQGNTEAFF.

V usage is TRBV29-1 and J usage is TRBJ2-1; perhaps TRBD2 as D (6 bases). The germline V gene has CDR1 SQVTM and CDR2 ANQGSEA. The CDR3 length is 12 residues. Written as DNA, the CDR3 is TGCAGAGCCGGGAGCTCCTACAATGAGCAGTTCTTC. Residues: CRAGSSYNEQFF.

The genes are TRBV19 and TRBJ2-2; TRBD1 aligns across 7 bases. CDR3 length: 14 amino acids. The V segment lost 5 bases and the J segment 4 bases; nucleotides outside the gene matches: 4. From germline, CDR1 is LNHDA and CDR2 SQIVND (reference sequence). CDR3 residues: CASSLPGGTGELFF. The CDR3 coding sequence is TGTGCCAGTAGTCTTCCAGGGGGCACCGGGGAGCTGTTTTTT.

The sample holds a few counts of this clone. The DNA of the CDR3 is TGTGCCAGCAGCCGGGACAGAGCCTACGAGCAGTACTTC. Amino acid sequence: CASSRDRAYEQYF. The chain couples TRBV27 to TRBJ2-7; 7 bases map to TRBD1. CDR3 size: 13 residues. Germline V gene data show CDR1 as MNHEY and CDR2 as SMNVEV (reference sequence). The J segment lost 2 bases and the V segment lost 6 bases, leaving 4 bases of the junction unmatched.

This chain joins TRBV19 and TRBJ2-2; 12 bases fit TRBD2. CDR1 and CDR2 from the germline V gene are LNHDA and SQIVND (reference sequence). V trimming: 1 base; J trimming: 4 bases; junction bases outside the gene matches: 7. This CDR3 has 18 residues. This CDR3 is CASSIGWASGRATGELFF. CDR3 coding DNA: TGTGCCAGTAGTATAGGCTGGGCTAGCGGGAGGGCCACCGGGGAGCTGTTTTTT.

The gene calls are TRBV11-2 and TRBJ1-2; TRBD1 agrees at 7 bases. This CDR3 region has 14 residues. The germline CDR1 and CDR2 sequences are SGHAT and FQNNGV. Germline trimming cut 5 bases from V and 8 bases from J; bases unmatched to any gene: 11. The CDR3 sequence: CASSQFTGAGGYTF. CDR3 nucleotides: TGTGCCAGCAGCCAATTTACAGGGGCCGGGGGCTACACCTTC.

The V gene is TRBV7-2, the J gene TRBJ2-5, with D possibly matching TRBD2 (6 bases). The germline CDR1 and CDR2 sequences are SGHTA and FQGNSA. Trimming took 5 bases from V and 13 from J, leaving 17 bases between them. The CDR3 contains 12 residues. The CDR3 sequence: CASSNPGTPPYF. DNA of the CDR3: TGTGCCAGCAGCAACCCCGGGACTCCACCGTACTTC.

This clone was observed a few times. This chain connects TRBV13 to TRBJ1-1; unclear D gene. Trimming left V 6 bases short and J 1 base short, with 6 bases between. Per germline, CDR1 PRHDT and CDR2 FYEKMQ (reference sequence). The CDR3 loop spans 12 amino acids. As DNA, the CDR3 is TGTGCCAGCAGTTTACAGAACACTGAAGCTTTCTTT. Translated: CASSLQNTEAFF.

This chain joins TRBV4-1 and TRBJ1-2; maybe TRBD1 (6 bases). With 0 bases removed from V and 5 bases from J, the gap between germline ends came to 10 bases. The CDR3 consists of 14 residues. The germline V gene has CDR1 MGHRA and CDR2 YSYEKL. The CDR3 DNA reads TGCGCCAGCAGCCAAGACAGGGGTGGATATGGCTACACCTTC. This encodes CASSQDRGGYGYTF.